A selection of T cell receptor beta chains follows, all from one sample in a study of spatial heterogeneity in lung cancer. MiXCR was run by TCRdb on the 5' RACE reads, yielding one entry per CDR3 protein. This table holds more than 7,500 distinct CDR3 sequences, 4% to 5.5% found once. Sequencing was performed on PBMCs, taken at surgery. The receptor source for this set is a male donor with early-stage non-small cell lung cancer. Both conserved end residues are part of each CDR3. The D gene is left open where the match is weak. Rows give clone size only sometimes, using once, few, many, or a class for an expanded clone.

j_call,clone_size,v_call,d_call,cdr3_nt,cdr3_aa
TRBJ2-7,medium-sized,TRBV4-3,TRBD2,TGCGCCAGCAGCCCCCCGGGGGGGGACGAGCAGTACTTC,CASSPPGGDEQYF
TRBJ1-2,many,TRBV5-1,NA,TGCGCCAGCAGCAGCGGGACGGATAACTATGGCTACACCTTC,CASSSGTDNYGYTF
TRBJ2-5,many,TRBV10-3,TRBD1,TGTGCCATCAGTGAGTCGACCCCTGGGACAGGGGAGACCCAGTACTTC,CAISESTPGTGETQYF
TRBJ1-6,many,TRBV28,NA,TGTGCCAGCAGTTTCCCCCGCAATTCACCCCTCCACTTT,CASSFPRNSPLHF
TRBJ2-5,many,TRBV11-2,TRBD2,TGTGCCAGCAGCCGTAGCGGGGGGGCCGGAGAGACCCAGTACTTC,CASSRSGGAGETQYF
TRBJ1-2,NA,TRBV2,NA,TGTGCCAGCACCCTTATGATGGTAGGCTACACCTTC,CASTLMMVGYTF
TRBJ1-4,many,TRBV7-8,NA,TGTGCCAGCAGCCGTGCCTCAGAAAAACTGTTTTTT,CASSRASEKLFF
TRBJ2-5,many,TRBV18,NA,TGTGCCAGCTCACCTCGGTTTCAAGAGACCCAGTACTTC,CASSPRFQETQYF
TRBJ1-2,many,TRBV2,NA,TGTGCCAGCAGTCGGGCTGGCACAGGGCATAACTATGGCTACACCTTC,CASSRAGTGHNYGYTF
TRBJ2-1,few,TRBV19,TRBD2,TGTGCCAGTAGTACCGAACGGGGGGTCCACAATGAGCAGTTCTTC,CASSTERGVHNEQFF
TRBJ1-5,many,TRBV20-1,TRBD1,TGCAGTGGCTCGCAGGGGGATCAGCCCCAGCATTTT,CSGSQGDQPQHF
TRBJ2-7,many,TRBV20-1,TRBD1,TGCAGTGCTGCCCCGGGACAGGGGCGGGAGCAGTACTTC,CSAAPGQGREQYF
TRBJ1-1,many,TRBV7-2,NA,TGTGCCAGCAGCTCAGTGCTAGGACACACTGAAGCTTTCTTT,CASSSVLGHTEAFF
TRBJ2-1,many,TRBV20-1,TRBD2,TGCAGTGCTAGAGATCCAGCGGGGGGCCAATACAATGAGCAGTTCTTC,CSARDPAGGQYNEQFF
TRBJ2-1,many,TRBV6-5,NA,TGTGCCAGCAGGGGCCCGGGGGCAAGCAATGAGCAGTTCTTC,CASRGPGASNEQFF
TRBJ2-2,NA,TRBV7-6,NA,TGTGCCAGCAGCTTAGTAGTTTTACAGACCGGGGAGCTGTTTTTT,CASSLVVLQTGELFF
TRBJ2-5,NA,TRBV24-1,TRBD1,TGTGCCACCAGTGACCAATCCAGGGGGTCGGTTCAAGAGACCCAGTACTTC,CATSDQSRGSVQETQYF
TRBJ1-1,many,TRBV6-4,NA,TGTGCCAGCCCAAAGCCAAAGGAGGGTTTGAACACTGAAGCTTTCTTT,CASPKPKEGLNTEAFF
TRBJ2-5,few,TRBV20-1,NA,TGCAGTGCTATAAACTGGGATGGGACCCAGTACTTC,CSAINWDGTQYF
TRBJ2-1,medium-sized,TRBV29-1,NA,TGCAGCGTTGTGGAAGCACACAATGAGCAGTTCTTC,CSVVEAHNEQFF
TRBJ1-1,many,TRBV5-1,NA,TGCGCCAGCAGCTTGGAATCCGGGTTCGCTGAAGCTTTCTTT,CASSLESGFAEAFF
TRBJ1-4,many,TRBV20-1,TRBD1,TGCAGTGTAAAGACAGGGCCCTCTACTAATGAAAAACTGTTTTTT,CSVKTGPSTNEKLFF
TRBJ2-2,NA,TRBV6-1,TRBD2,TGTGCCAGCACGGGGGGAATCATCGGGGAGCTGTTTTTT,CASTGGIIGELFF
TRBJ2-2,many,TRBV4-1,NA,TGCGCCAGCAGCCAAGGGGACATACGGAACACCGGGGAGCTGTTTTTT,CASSQGDIRNTGELFF
TRBJ2-5,medium-sized,TRBV20-1,TRBD1,TGCAGTGCTAGAGACGCAGGGGGTATCCAAGAGACCCAGTACTTC,CSARDAGGIQETQYF
TRBJ1-4,many,TRBV10-3,NA,TGTGCCACTAGCGGAACAACTAATGAAAAACTGTTTTTT,CATSGTTNEKLFF
TRBJ1-1,medium-sized,TRBV20-1,NA,TGCAGTGCTAGCAGACAGGTTGGGGCTTTCTTT,CSASRQVGAFF
TRBJ2-5,few,TRBV7-9,TRBD1,TGTGCCAGCAGCTTATGGTCAGGGACAGGACAAGAGACCCAGTACTTC,CASSLWSGTGQETQYF
TRBJ2-3,few,TRBV5-1,NA,TGCGCCAGCAGCTTGGAATGGGGTCCCACAGATACGCAGTATTTT,CASSLEWGPTDTQYF
TRBJ2-1,many,TRBV12-3/TRBV12-4,TRBD2,TGTGCCAGCAGTTTAAGTAGCGGGAGCCGTCATGAGCAGTTCTTC,CASSLSSGSRHEQFF
TRBJ2-2,many,TRBV6-1,NA,TGTGCCAGTCGGCCCCAGGTCGCGAACACCGGGGAGCTGTTTTTT,CASRPQVANTGELFF
TRBJ2-1,NA,TRBV30,NA,TGTGCCTGGAGTAAGGGACTGGGGCGGTTCTTC,CAWSKGLGRFF
TRBJ2-2,many,TRBV11-2,TRBD1,TGTGCCAGCAGCCAAACAGGGGGAACCGGGGAGCTGTTTTTT,CASSQTGGTGELFF
TRBJ2-2,once,TRBV6-1,NA,TGTGCCAGCATTCTGGCCCCGAACACCGGGGAGCTGTTTTTT,CASILAPNTGELFF
TRBJ2-7,many,TRBV28,NA,TGTGCCAGCAGTTTTCTAATGTTGACAGTCTCCTACGAGCAGTACTTC,CASSFLMLTVSYEQYF